The T cell receptor beta chain described here comes from a study of OX40 agonist ivuxolimab in advanced cancers. Overall study context: Therapy given before enrollment (anti-PD-1, anti-PD-L1 or anti-CTLA-4) was allowed, and over 35% had some.

Whole-study results and caveats: The CD4+ and CD8+ T cells in the blood had expanded clonally by week 6 at 0.1 to 3.0 mg/kg.

Worth noting for this clone: Its specificity is not known.

TCRdb's table, derived via immunoSEQ multiplex PCR, lists solely in-frame clones and lacks some. The table has approximately 69,000 clones, about four fifths seen once; the top ten hold 7.9%. The source material was CD4+ or CD8+ T cells sorted from blood, sampled in a trial of the OX40 agonist ivuxolimab. The TCR was taken from an adult with an advanced solid tumor such as melanoma, head and neck, liver or kidney cancer.

The CDR3 DNA reads TGTGCCAGCAGTTACTCGACGGGGGCGGGCACCGGGGAGCTGTTTTTT. This sequence encodes CASSYSTGAGTGELFF. This chain connects TRBV6-5 to TRBJ2-2, with D perhaps TRBD1 or TRBD2 (6 bases each). Trimming removed 0 bases at V and 4 bases at J, with 12 bases between. The germline V gene has CDR1 MNHEY and CDR2 SVGAGI. The CDR3 is made up of 16 amino acids.